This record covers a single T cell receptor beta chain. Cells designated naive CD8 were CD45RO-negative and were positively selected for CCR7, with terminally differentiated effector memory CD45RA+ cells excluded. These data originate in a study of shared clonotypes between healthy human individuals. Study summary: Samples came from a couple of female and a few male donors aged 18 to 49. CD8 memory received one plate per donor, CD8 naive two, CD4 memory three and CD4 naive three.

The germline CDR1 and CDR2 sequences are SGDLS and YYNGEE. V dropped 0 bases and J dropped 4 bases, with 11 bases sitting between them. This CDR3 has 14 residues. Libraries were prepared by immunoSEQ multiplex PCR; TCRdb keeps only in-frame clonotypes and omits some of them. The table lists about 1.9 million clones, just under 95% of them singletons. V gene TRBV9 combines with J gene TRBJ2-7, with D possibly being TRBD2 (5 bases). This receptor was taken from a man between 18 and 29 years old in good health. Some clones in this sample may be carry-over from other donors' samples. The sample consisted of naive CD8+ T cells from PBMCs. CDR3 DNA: TGTGCCAGCAGCGTAGAGGACGGGGTATACGAGCAGTACTTC. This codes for CASSVEDGVYEQYF.